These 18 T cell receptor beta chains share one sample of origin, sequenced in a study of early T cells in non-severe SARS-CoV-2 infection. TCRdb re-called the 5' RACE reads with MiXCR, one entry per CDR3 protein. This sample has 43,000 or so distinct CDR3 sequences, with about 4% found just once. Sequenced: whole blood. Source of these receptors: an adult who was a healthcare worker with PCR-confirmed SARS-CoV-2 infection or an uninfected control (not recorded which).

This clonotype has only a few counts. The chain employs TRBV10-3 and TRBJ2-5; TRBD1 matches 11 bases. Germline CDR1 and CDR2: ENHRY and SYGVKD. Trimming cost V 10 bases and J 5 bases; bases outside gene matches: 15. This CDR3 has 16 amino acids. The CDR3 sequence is CASALGTGGYRETQYF. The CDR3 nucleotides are TGTGCCAGCGCCTTGGGGACAGGGGGATATAGGGAGACCCAGTACTTC.

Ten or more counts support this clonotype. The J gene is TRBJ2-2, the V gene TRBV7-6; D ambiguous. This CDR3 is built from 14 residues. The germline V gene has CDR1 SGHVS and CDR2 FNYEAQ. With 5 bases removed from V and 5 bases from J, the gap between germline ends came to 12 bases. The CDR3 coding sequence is TGTGCCAGCAGCGGTATCTCGGGTACCGGGGAGCTGTTTTTT. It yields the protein CASSGISGTGELFF.

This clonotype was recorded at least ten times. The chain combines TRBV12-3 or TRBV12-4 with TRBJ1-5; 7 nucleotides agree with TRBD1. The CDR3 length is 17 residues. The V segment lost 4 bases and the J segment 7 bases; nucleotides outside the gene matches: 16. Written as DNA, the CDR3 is TGTGCCAGCAGTTCCACCCGACCGGGACAGCCTAAACAGCCCCAGCATTTT. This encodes CASSSTRPGQPKQPQHF.

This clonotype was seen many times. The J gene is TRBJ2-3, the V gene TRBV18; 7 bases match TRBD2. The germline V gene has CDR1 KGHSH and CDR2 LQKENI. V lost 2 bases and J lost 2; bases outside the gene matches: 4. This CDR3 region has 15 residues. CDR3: CASSPTSGTTDTQYF. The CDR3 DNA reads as TGTGCCAGCTCACCAACGAGCGGGACCACAGATACGCAGTATTTT.

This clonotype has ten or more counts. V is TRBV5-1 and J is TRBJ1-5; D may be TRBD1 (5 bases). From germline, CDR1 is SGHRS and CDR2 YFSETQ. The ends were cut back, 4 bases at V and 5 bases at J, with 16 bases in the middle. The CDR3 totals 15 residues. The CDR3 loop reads CASSPGQPPDQPQHF. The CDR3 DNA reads TGCGCCAGCAGCCCAGGACAACCACCGGATCAGCCCCAGCATTTT.

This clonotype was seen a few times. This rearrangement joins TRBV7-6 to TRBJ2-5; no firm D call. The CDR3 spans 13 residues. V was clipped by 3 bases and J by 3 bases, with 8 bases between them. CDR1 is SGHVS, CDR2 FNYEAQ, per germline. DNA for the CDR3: TGTGCCAGCAGCTTTTACGCGAAAGAGACCCAGTACTTC. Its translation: CASSFYAKETQYF.

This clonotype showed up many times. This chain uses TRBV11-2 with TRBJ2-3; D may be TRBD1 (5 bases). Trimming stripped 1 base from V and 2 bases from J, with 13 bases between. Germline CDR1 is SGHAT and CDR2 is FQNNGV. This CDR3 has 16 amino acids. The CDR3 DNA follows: TGTGCCAGCAGCTTAGTTATGGGGCAGCACACAGATACGCAGTATTTT. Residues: CASSLVMGQHTDTQYF.

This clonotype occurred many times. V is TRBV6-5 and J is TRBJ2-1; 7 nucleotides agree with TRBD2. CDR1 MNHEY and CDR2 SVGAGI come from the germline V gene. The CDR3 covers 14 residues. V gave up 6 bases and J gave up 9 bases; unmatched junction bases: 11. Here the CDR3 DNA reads TGTGCCAGCAGGTGGGGCGGGAGCCAGGTTGAGCAGTTCTTC. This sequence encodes CASRWGGSQVEQFF.

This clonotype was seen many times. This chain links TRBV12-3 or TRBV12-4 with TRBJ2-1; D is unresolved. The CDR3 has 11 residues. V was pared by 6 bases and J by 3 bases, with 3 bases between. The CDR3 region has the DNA TGTGCCAGCAGCTTCTACAATGAGCAGTTCTTC. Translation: CASSFYNEQFF.

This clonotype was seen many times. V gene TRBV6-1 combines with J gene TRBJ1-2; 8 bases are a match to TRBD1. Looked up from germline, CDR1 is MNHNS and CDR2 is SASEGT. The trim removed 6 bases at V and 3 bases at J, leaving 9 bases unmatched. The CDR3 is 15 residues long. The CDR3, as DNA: TGTGCCAGCAGCCCAGACAGGGGCACGCACTATGGCTACACCTTC. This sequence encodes CASSPDRGTHYGYTF.

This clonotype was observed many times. CDR3 in amino acids: CASIADRGSNEQFF. The CDR3 nucleotides are TGTGCCAGCATCGCGGACAGGGGGAGCAATGAGCAGTTCTTC. The chain carries TRBV6-5 and TRBJ2-1, with 10 bases identical to TRBD1. The CDR3 has 14 residues. After removal of 7 bases from V and 6 bases from J, the junction contained 6 bases not matched to a gene. Germline V CDR1 and CDR2: MNHEY, SVGAGI.

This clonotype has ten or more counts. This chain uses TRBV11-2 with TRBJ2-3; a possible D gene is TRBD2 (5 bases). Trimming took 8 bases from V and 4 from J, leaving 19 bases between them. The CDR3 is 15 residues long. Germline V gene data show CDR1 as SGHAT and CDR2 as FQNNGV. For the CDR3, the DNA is TGTGCCAGCCTGTCTAGCTCGTCCGTCCCAGATACGCAGTATTTT. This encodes CASLSSSSVPDTQYF.

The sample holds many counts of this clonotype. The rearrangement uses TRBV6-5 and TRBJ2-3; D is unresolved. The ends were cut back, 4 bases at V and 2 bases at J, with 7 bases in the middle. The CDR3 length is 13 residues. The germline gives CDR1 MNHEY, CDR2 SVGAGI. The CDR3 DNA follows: TGTGCCAGCAGTTTTATGCCCACAGATACGCAGTATTTT. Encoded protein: CASSFMPTDTQYF.

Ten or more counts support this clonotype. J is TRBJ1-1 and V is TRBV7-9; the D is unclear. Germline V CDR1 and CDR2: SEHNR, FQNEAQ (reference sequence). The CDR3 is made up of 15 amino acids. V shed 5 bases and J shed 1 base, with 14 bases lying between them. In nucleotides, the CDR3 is TGTGCCAGCAGCACTACCCGCACGGCGAACACTGAAGCTTTCTTT. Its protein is CASSTTRTANTEAFF. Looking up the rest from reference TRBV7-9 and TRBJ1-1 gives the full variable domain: DTGVSQNPRHKITKRGQNVTFRCDPISEHNRLYWYRQTLGQGPEFLTYFQNEAQLEKSRLLSDRFSAERPKGSFSTLEIQRTEQGDSAMYLCASSTTRTANTEAFFGQGTRLTVV.

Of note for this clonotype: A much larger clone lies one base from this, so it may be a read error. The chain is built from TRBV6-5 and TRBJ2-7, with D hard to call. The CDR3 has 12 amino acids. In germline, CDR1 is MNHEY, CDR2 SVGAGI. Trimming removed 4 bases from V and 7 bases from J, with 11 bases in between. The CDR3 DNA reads TGTGCCAGCAGTTTATTCCGCAGGGAGCAGTACTTC. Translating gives CASSLFRREQYF.

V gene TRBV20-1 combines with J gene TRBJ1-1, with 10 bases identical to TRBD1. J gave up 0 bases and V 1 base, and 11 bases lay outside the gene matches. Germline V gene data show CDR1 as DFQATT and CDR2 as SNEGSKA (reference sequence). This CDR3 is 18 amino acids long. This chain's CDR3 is CSARGDRGLGRMNTEAFF. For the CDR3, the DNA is TGCAGTGCTAGAGGGGACAGGGGTTTGGGGCGCATGAACACTGAAGCTTTCTTT.

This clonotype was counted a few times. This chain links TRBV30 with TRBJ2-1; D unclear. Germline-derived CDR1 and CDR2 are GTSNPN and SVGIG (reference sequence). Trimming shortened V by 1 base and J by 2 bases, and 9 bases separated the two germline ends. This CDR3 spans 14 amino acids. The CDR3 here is CAWSERVPYNEQFF. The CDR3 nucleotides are TGTGCCTGGAGTGAACGGGTCCCCTACAATGAGCAGTTCTTC.

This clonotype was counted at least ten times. As DNA, the CDR3 is TGTGCCAGCAGTGTCCACAATGAGCAGTTCTTC. It translates to CASSVHNEQFF. The rearrangement joins TRBV6-6 to TRBJ2-1; no clear D. CDR1 and CDR2 (germline): MNHNY, SVGAGI (reference sequence). This CDR3 is 11 amino acids long. The V end lost 5 bases, the J end lost 5 bases, and 4 bases lay between the germline ends.